This TCR beta chain comes out of a study of graft-versus-host responses after intestinal transplantation. The wider study: After anti-thymocyte globulin induction, recipients took tacrolimus and steroids for three to four years.

Trimming cost V 0 bases and J 5 bases, with 6 bases left between them. CDR1 and CDR2 (germline): GTSNPN, SVGIG (reference sequence). This CDR3 contains 12 residues. The protocol was immunoSEQ multiplex PCR, while the TCRdb copy is restricted to in-frame clones and leaves out a portion. The sample carries tens of thousands of clones, 85% to 95% recorded once. Notes on this clone: The antigen is not known.

The chain couples TRBV30 to TRBJ2-3; D unresolved. The clonotype was recovered from a human donor who was the organ donor for an intestinal transplant. The specimen comprised unstimulated CD8+ T cells sorted from spleen or lymph node cells, sampled before transplant. This CDR3 is CAWSVHGDTQYF. The CDR3 nucleotides read TGTGCCTGGAGTGTACACGGAGATACGCAGTATTTT. The complete variable domain, with remaining parts taken from reference TRBV30 and TRBJ2-3, reads SQTIHQWPATLVQPVGSPLSLECTVEGTSNPNLYWYRQAAGRGLQLLFYSVGIGQISSEVPQNLSASRPQDRQFILSSKKLLLSDSGFYLCAWSVHGDTQYFGPGTRLTVL.